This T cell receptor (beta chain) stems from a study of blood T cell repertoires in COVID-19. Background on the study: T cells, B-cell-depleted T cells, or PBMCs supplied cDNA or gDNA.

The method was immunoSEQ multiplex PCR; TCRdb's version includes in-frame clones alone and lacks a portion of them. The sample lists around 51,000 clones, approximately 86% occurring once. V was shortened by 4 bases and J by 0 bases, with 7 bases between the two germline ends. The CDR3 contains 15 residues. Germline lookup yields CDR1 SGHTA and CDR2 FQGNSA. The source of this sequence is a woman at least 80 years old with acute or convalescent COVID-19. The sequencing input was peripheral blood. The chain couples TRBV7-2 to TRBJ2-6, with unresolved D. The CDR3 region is CASSSYSSGANVLTF. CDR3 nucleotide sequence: TGTGCCAGCAGCTCTTACAGCTCTGGGGCCAACGTCCTGACTTTC.